This TCR beta chain derives from a study of blood T cell repertoires in COVID-19. Study at large: COVID-19 samples collected from the United States, Italy and Spain covered acute and convalescent phases. From T cells, B-cell-depleted T cells, or PBMCs came the material, which was cDNA or gDNA.

Data came from immunoSEQ multiplex PCR; TCRdb stores just in-frame clones and leaves some out. The repertoire holds more than 100,000 clones, with around nine tenths as singletons. The V and J ends lost 1 base and 4 bases, in that order; junction bases with no gene match: 6. Germline CDR1 and CDR2: LGHDT and YNNKEL (reference sequence). The CDR3 loop spans 16 amino acids. The specimen was peripheral blood. This sequence originates from a woman of 80 years or more in a cohort sampled during active COVID-19. The rearrangement uses TRBV3-1 (or the pseudogene TRBV3-2) and TRBJ1-5; 8 bases agree with TRBD1. This chain's CDR3 is CASSQGAGTGNQPQHF. As DNA, the CDR3 is TGTGCCAGCAGCCAAGGGGCCGGGACAGGAAATCAGCCCCAGCATTTT.